This TCR beta chain was obtained from a study of OX40 agonist ivuxolimab in advanced cancers. The wider study: Eligibility admitted prior anti-PD-1, anti-PD-L1 or anti-CTLA-4 therapy; around 42% had some. Partial responses were achieved by three patients, one with hepatocellular carcinoma and two with cutaneous melanoma.

Using immunoSEQ multiplex PCR, the repertoire was profiled, and TCRdb retains in-frame clones only, with some absent. The table has 50,000 or so clones, approximately 84% seen once. The CDR3 has 15 residues. V shed 4 bases and J 2 bases; nucleotides not matched to a gene: 8. Germline lookup yields CDR1 SGDLS and CDR2 YYNGEE. The sample in question was CD4+ or CD8+ T cells sorted from blood, obtained in a trial of the OX40 agonist ivuxolimab. The sequence derives from an adult with an advanced solid tumor such as melanoma, head and neck, liver or kidney cancer. The chain carries TRBV9 and TRBJ1-2; 7 bases are a match to TRBD1. CDR3 sequence reads: CASSPQGGANYGYTF. For the CDR3, the DNA is TGTGCCAGCAGCCCCCAGGGGGGCGCCAACTATGGCTACACCTTC.